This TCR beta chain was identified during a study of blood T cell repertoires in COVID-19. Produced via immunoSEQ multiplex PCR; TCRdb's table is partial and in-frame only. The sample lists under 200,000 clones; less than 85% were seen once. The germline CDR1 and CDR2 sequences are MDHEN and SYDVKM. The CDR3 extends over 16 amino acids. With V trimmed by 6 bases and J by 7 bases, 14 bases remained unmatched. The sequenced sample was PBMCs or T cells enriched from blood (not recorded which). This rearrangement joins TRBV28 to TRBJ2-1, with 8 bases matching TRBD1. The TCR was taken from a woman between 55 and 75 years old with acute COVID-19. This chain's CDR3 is CASSPIERTGLNEQFF. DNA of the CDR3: TGTGCCAGCAGCCCCATAGAAAGGACAGGGTTGAATGAGCAGTTCTTC.